The rows below give T cell receptor beta chains drawn from one sample of a study of persistence of HIV-infected CD4 T cells. These receptors have no known antigen. This table comes from immunoSEQ multiplex PCR, and its TCRdb copy is limited to in-frame clones, with some not included. The table includes more than 5,000 clones, about 67% detected once. The sample here was CD4+ T cells sorted from PBMCs after roughly 19-hour stimulation, taken from a patient who received antiretroviral therapy. The receptors come from an adult man with HIV who was CMV-seropositive. Both conserved end residues are part of each CDR3. A D gene is named only where the DNA matches it firmly. The size of a clone is reported for some rows only, either as once, few or many, or as a class for expanded clones.

>TRBJ1-6|NA|NA|TRBV19
CASSIDKRGSEPLHF
TGTGCCAGTAGTATAGATAAAAGAGGGAGTGAACCCCTCCACTTT
>TRBJ1-1|NA|medium-sized|TRBV5-1
CASSLTKSAEAFF
TGCGCCAGCAGCTTAACAAAGAGCGCTGAAGCTTTCTTT
>TRBJ1-2|TRBD1|NA|TRBV19
CASSRTTGELGGYTF
TGTGCCAGTAGTCGGACGACAGGGGAACTCGGTGGCTACACCTTC
>TRBJ1-1|TRBD1|NA|TRBV5-1
CASSLRTGANTEAFF
TGCGCCAGCAGCTTGAGGACAGGGGCCAACACTGAAGCTTTCTTT
>TRBJ2-5|NA|NA|TRBV6-5
CASSPGVGIGETQYF
TGTGCCAGCAGTCCCGGAGTAGGGATTGGAGAGACCCAGTACTTC
>TRBJ2-2|TRBD2|NA|TRBV11-3
CASSLAGGPVSGELFF
TGTGCCAGCAGCTTAGCGGGGGGGCCTGTCAGCGGGGAGCTGTTTTTT
>TRBJ2-1|TRBD2|NA|TRBV5-6
CASSSTSGDTYNEQFF
TGTGCCAGCAGCTCAACTAGCGGGGATACCTACAATGAGCAGTTCTTC
>TRBJ2-1|TRBD1|once|TRBV23-1
CASSPGSPQGSYNEQFF
TGCGCCAGCAGTCCCGGATCCCCACAGGGGTCCTACAATGAGCAGTTCTTC
>TRBJ2-2|NA|NA|TRBV6-5
CASSYSGTNTGELFF
TGTGCCAGCAGTTACTCGGGGACTAACACCGGGGAGCTGTTTTTT
>TRBJ1-1|NA|few|TRBV5-4
CASSLDLRGEAFF
TGTGCCAGCAGCTTGGATCTACGGGGGGAGGCTTTCTTT
>TRBJ2-7|NA|NA|TRBV7-9
CASSPKRTDGDEQYF
TGTGCCAGCAGCCCGAAGCGGACAGACGGAGACGAGCAGTACTTC
>TRBJ2-5|NA|once|TRBV30
CAWHAYLSTQETQYF
TGTGCCTGGCACGCTTATCTTTCGACTCAAGAGACCCAGTACTTC
>TRBJ1-5|NA|NA|TRBV6-2/TRBV6-3
CASSPGSINQPQHF
TGTGCCAGCAGCCCAGGGAGTATCAATCAGCCCCAGCATTTT
>TRBJ1-6|TRBD1|NA|TRBV5-4
CASSTETGAPLHF
TGTGCCAGCAGCACGGAGACAGGGGCACCCCTCCACTTT
>TRBJ2-7|NA|NA|TRBV5-1
CASSSGDGYEQYF
TGCGCCAGCAGCTCCGGGGACGGGTACGAGCAGTACTTC
>TRBJ2-5|TRBD2|NA|TRBV4-1
CASSPPPTSGGSQETQYF
TGCGCCAGCAGCCCCCCCCCGACTAGCGGGGGGTCCCAAGAGACCCAGTACTTC
>TRBJ2-5|NA|once|TRBV7-7
CASSLGPGQQETQYF
TGTGCCAGCAGCTTAGGTCCGGGACAACAAGAGACCCAGTACTTC
>TRBJ2-1|NA|NA|TRBV7-8
CASSLELLKSEQFF
TGTGCCAGCAGCTTAGAACTACTAAAATCTGAGCAGTTCTTC
>TRBJ2-2|TRBD1|once|TRBV6-1
CASIGQGGIGELFF
TGTGCCAGCATAGGACAGGGGGGGATCGGGGAGCTGTTTTTT
>TRBJ2-7|NA|NA|TRBV5-6
CASSLRGDEQYF
TGTGCCAGCAGCTTGCGAGGGGACGAGCAGTACTTC
>TRBJ1-4|NA|NA|TRBV18
CASSPGLHNEKLFF
TGTGCCAGCTCACCGGGACTCCATAATGAAAAACTGTTTTTT
>TRBJ1-1|NA|NA|TRBV19
CASSERRGGRTEAFF
TGTGCCAGTAGCGAACGACGAGGGGGAAGGACTGAAGCTTTCTTT
>TRBJ2-5|NA|NA|TRBV3-1/TRBV3-2
CASSIWGETQYF
TGTGCCAGCAGCATATGGGGTGAGACCCAGTACTTC
>TRBJ2-3|TRBD1|NA|TRBV3-1/TRBV3-2
CASRRTGGVNTQYF
TGTGCCAGCCGACGGACAGGGGGCGTGAATACGCAGTATTTT
>TRBJ1-2|TRBD1|NA|TRBV9
CASSVGRDRASGYTF
TGTGCCAGCAGCGTAGGTAGGGACAGGGCCTCAGGCTACACCTTC
>TRBJ2-5|NA|NA|TRBV24-1
CATSESGGGKETQYF
TGTGCCACCAGTGAGTCAGGGGGAGGGAAAGAGACCCAGTACTTC
>TRBJ1-1|NA|NA|TRBV3-1/TRBV3-2
CASRGGRSTEAFF
TGTGCCAGCAGGGGGGGGAGATCCACTGAAGCTTTCTTT
>TRBJ1-1|NA|few|TRBV15
CATSIQGLGTEAFF
TGTGCCACCAGCATACAGGGACTGGGCACTGAAGCTTTCTTT
>TRBJ1-4|NA|NA|TRBV6-5
CASTRRRNEKLFF
TGTGCCAGCACTCGACGACGGAATGAAAAACTGTTTTTT
>TRBJ2-1|TRBD2|NA|TRBV7-8
CASSPTSGGYNEQFF
TGTGCCAGCAGCCCAACTAGCGGGGGTTACAATGAGCAGTTCTTC
>TRBJ1-5|NA|NA|TRBV30
CAWSKLLNQPQHF
TGTGCCTGGAGCAAGCTCCTCAATCAGCCCCAGCATTTT
>TRBJ2-3|TRBD2|few|TRBV18
CASSPVSGEATSGITDTQYF
TGTGCCAGCTCACCAGTTTCAGGGGAGGCGACTAGCGGGATCACAGATACGCAGTATTTT
>TRBJ2-5|NA|NA|TRBV5-1
CASSLSDNQETQYF
TGCGCCAGCAGCTTGTCGGACAACCAAGAGACCCAGTACTTC
>TRBJ1-2|TRBD1|NA|TRBV6-5
CASSYTGGAVYGYTF
TGTGCCAGCAGTTACACAGGGGGCGCAGTCTATGGCTACACCTTC
>TRBJ1-5|NA|NA|TRBV19
CASSPGINQPQHF
TGTGCCAGTAGTCCAGGGATAAATCAGCCCCAGCATTTT
>TRBJ2-1|NA|NA|TRBV6-2/TRBV6-3
CASSFQGSYNEQFF
TGTGCCAGCAGTTTTCAGGGGTCCTACAATGAGCAGTTCTTC
>TRBJ2-3|NA|NA|TRBV9
CASSVGNAYTDTQYF
TGTGCCAGCAGCGTAGGGAACGCGTACACAGATACGCAGTATTTT
>TRBJ1-5|TRBD1|NA|TRBV19
CASVSGGLLYSNQPQHF
TGTGCCAGTGTCTCAGGGGGACTCCTTTATAGCAATCAGCCCCAGCATTTT
>TRBJ2-1|NA|NA|TRBV19
CATLKRDGFNEQFF
TGTGCCACCCTTAAACGGGACGGCTTTAATGAGCAGTTCTTC
>TRBJ1-6|NA|few|TRBV6-5
CASSHQEGSNSPLHF
TGTGCCAGCAGCCATCAAGAAGGATCGAATTCACCCCTCCACTTT
>TRBJ2-7|NA|NA|TRBV20-1
CSASIPGRRAYEQYF
TGCAGTGCTAGTATACCGGGACGAAGGGCCTACGAGCAGTACTTC
>TRBJ2-3|TRBD2|NA|TRBV19
CASSLSSGGSDTQYF
TGTGCCAGTAGCCTATCTAGCGGGGGCTCAGATACGCAGTATTTT
>TRBJ2-3|TRBD2|NA|TRBV7-3
CASSLRTSGGASDTQYF
TGTGCCAGCAGCTTAAGGACTAGCGGGGGGGCCTCGGATACGCAGTATTTT
>TRBJ2-1|NA|NA|TRBV27
CASSFPRYRSSYNEQFF
TGTGCCAGCAGTTTCCCTCGTTACCGAAGCTCCTACAATGAGCAGTTCTTC
>TRBJ2-7|NA|few|TRBV7-9
CASSLTLYEQYF
TGTGCCAGCAGCCTGACCCTTTACGAGCAGTACTTC
>TRBJ1-1|TRBD1|NA|TRBV5-1
CASSLDGQVNTEAFF
TGCGCCAGCAGCCTGGACGGACAGGTGAACACTGAAGCTTTCTTT
>TRBJ1-2|NA|large|TRBV20-1
CSVASGYGYTF
TGCAGTGTTGCATCGGGCTATGGCTACACCTTC
>TRBJ1-4|NA|NA|TRBV7-9
CASSFSSGWEGEKLFF
TGTGCCAGCAGCTTTTCCTCAGGGTGGGAAGGGGAAAAACTGTTTTTT
>TRBJ1-3|NA|NA|TRBV5-4
CASSYGQGNTIYF
TGTGCCAGCAGCTACGGACAGGGAAACACCATATATTTT
>TRBJ2-5|TRBD1|NA|TRBV18
CASSLDRVETQYF
TGTGCCAGCTCACTGGACAGGGTTGAGACCCAGTACTTC
>TRBJ2-1|NA|NA|TRBV6-4
CASSVTASDNEQFF
TGTGCCAGCAGTGTCACAGCCTCGGACAATGAGCAGTTCTTC
>TRBJ1-1|TRBD1|NA|TRBV30
CAWRLRQGEAFF
TGTGCCTGGAGACTAAGACAGGGTGAAGCTTTCTTT
>TRBJ1-2|NA|few|TRBV28
CASSPPGRTFYGYTF
TGTGCCAGCAGTCCCCCGGGACGGACTTTCTATGGCTACACCTTC
>TRBJ2-1|NA|NA|TRBV14
CASSLIGQLRDNEQFF
TGTGCCAGCAGCCTAATTGGACAGTTAAGGGACAATGAGCAGTTCTTC
>TRBJ2-3|TRBD2|NA|TRBV19
CASSSGLAGGFSTDTQYF
TGTGCCAGTAGTTCGGGACTAGCGGGGGGCTTTAGCACAGATACGCAGTATTTT
>TRBJ1-2|TRBD1|NA|TRBV7-2
CASRAGGTGPFYGYTF
TGTGCCAGCAGGGCAGGTGGGACAGGACCGTTCTATGGCTACACCTTC
>TRBJ1-6|TRBD1|once|TRBV9
CASSARGTGHSPLHF
TGTGCCAGCAGCGCTAGGGGGACAGGGCATTCACCCCTCCACTTT
>TRBJ1-4|NA|few|TRBV20-1
CSAREGQKLFF
TGCAGTGCTAGGGAGGGACAAAAACTGTTTTTT